The TCR beta chain under discussion was sequenced for a study of tumor and adjacent non-tumor tissue in lung cancer. A modified ARM-PCR protocol with three rounds of nested PCR amplified TCRbeta. TCRdb reprocessed the multiplex PCR reads via MiXCR and lists one record per CDR3 protein. The data contain some 99,000 distinct CDR3 sequences, about 64% of them seen just once; the ten biggest clones take up about 20%. Germline V gives CDR1 SGHAT, CDR2 FQNNGV. V lost 1 base and J 0 bases, leaving 9 bases between the germline ends. The CDR3 spans 16 residues. No cell sorting was done before RNA was extracted from the tissue. This non-tumor lung sample came from over 3 cm beyond the tumor edge. The table lists this clonotype with a few counts.

This sequence joins TRBV11-2 and TRBJ2-2; D tentatively reads TRBD1 or TRBD2 (5 bases each). The origin of this receptor is a man in his 60s with non-small cell lung cancer. Sequencing used distant non-tumor lung tissue. The CDR3 region is CASSLGGTANTGELFF. CDR3 nucleotide sequence: TGTGCCAGCAGCTTAGGGGGGACCGCGAACACCGGGGAGCTGTTTTTT.